Listed below are T cell receptor beta chains from one sample, sequenced in a study of cytomegalovirus exposure and HLA in healthy donors. Measured with immunoSEQ multiplex PCR; TCRdb has only the in-frame clones, and not every one. The table records approximately 150,000 clones, about 80% of them present only once. Sequencing was carried out using PBMCs. These receptors all come from a middle-aged woman in good health and CMV-seronegative. CDR3s include the opening cysteine and the closing phenylalanine or tryptophan. The D gene is left open where the match is weak. Some rows mark clone size as missing; the rest say once, few, many or name a class of expanded clone.

size: NA; J: TRBJ1-1; V: TRBV7-9; D: NA; length: 14; CDR3: CASSPWGPNTEAFF; DNA: TGTGCCAGCAGCCCATGGGGGCCGAACACTGAAGCTTTCTTT
size: NA; J: TRBJ2-5; V: TRBV21-1; D: NA; length: 12; CDR3: CASRTHAETQYF; DNA: TGTGCCAGCAGGACACATGCCGAGACCCAGTACTTC
size: NA; J: TRBJ1-1; V: TRBV12-5; D: TRBD1; length: 19; CDR3: CASGLGKPQTGAMNTEAFF; DNA: TGTGCTAGTGGTTTGGGGAAACCCCAGACAGGGGCTATGAACACTGAAGCTTTCTTT
size: NA; J: TRBJ1-1; V: TRBV19; D: TRBD1; length: 17; CDR3: CASSPGTGRMVDTEAFF; DNA: TGTGCCAGTAGTCCCGGGACAGGGAGGATGGTGGACACTGAAGCTTTCTTT
size: NA; J: TRBJ2-7; V: TRBV19; D: TRBD2; length: 14; CDR3: CASSMTSGSYEQYF; DNA: TGTGCCAGTAGTATGACTAGCGGGAGTTACGAGCAGTACTTC
size: NA; J: TRBJ2-7; V: TRBV7-9; D: TRBD1; length: 18; CDR3: CSSSYSLGQGAYRGEQYF; DNA: TGTTCCAGCAGCTACTCGTTGGGACAGGGGGCCTATCGTGGGGAGCAGTACTTC
size: once; J: TRBJ1-5; V: TRBV7-3; D: NA; length: 13; CDR3: CASSLSSNQPQHF; DNA: TGTGCCAGCAGCTTGAGCAGCAATCAGCCCCAGCATTTT
size: NA; J: TRBJ2-6; V: TRBV11-2; D: TRBD2; length: 17; CDR3: CASSPRSGGAGANVLTF; DNA: TGTGCCAGCAGCCCTCGTAGCGGGGGGGCCGGGGCCAACGTCCTGACTTTC
size: once; J: TRBJ1-1; V: TRBV10-2; D: NA; length: 16; CDR3: CASSESGWAKWTEAFF; DNA: TGCGCCAGCAGTGAGTCGGGTTGGGCCAAATGGACTGAAGCTTTCTTT
size: NA; J: TRBJ2-5; V: TRBV21-1; D: NA; length: 16; CDR3: CAGGEPLDTSGETQYF; DNA: TGTGCCGGCGGGGAACCCTTGGACACCTCTGGGGAGACCCAGTACTTC
size: NA; J: TRBJ2-1; V: TRBV9; D: NA; length: 18; CDR3: CASSVEVSGYSSYNEQFF; DNA: TGTGCCAGCAGCGTAGAGGTAAGCGGGTATAGCTCCTACAATGAGCAGTTCTTC
size: NA; J: TRBJ1-6; V: TRBV6-5; D: NA; length: 14; CDR3: CASRLGATSSPLHF; DNA: TGTGCCAGCCGTCTCGGAGCTACCAGCTCACCCCTCCACTTT
size: NA; J: TRBJ1-1; V: TRBV6-5; D: NA; length: 15; CDR3: CASSYGSGVNTEAFF; DNA: TGTGCCAGCAGTTACGGGTCAGGGGTGAACACTGAAGCTTTCTTT
size: NA; J: TRBJ2-7; V: TRBV4-1; D: TRBD1; length: 15; CDR3: CASSQQGTGNYEQYF; DNA: TGCGCCAGCAGCCAACAAGGGACAGGGAACTACGAGCAGTACTTC
size: NA; J: TRBJ2-7; V: TRBV30; D: NA; length: 13; CDR3: CAWRSGNAYEQYF; DNA: TGTGCCTGGAGGTCAGGAAATGCCTACGAGCAGTACTTC
size: once; J: TRBJ2-1; V: TRBV28; D: NA; length: 15; CDR3: CASSFEWETGNEQFF; DNA: TGTGCCAGCAGTTTTGAGTGGGAGACAGGCAATGAGCAGTTCTTC
size: NA; J: TRBJ2-5; V: TRBV5-1; D: TRBD2; length: 15; CDR3: CASTAGGGDQETQYF; DNA: TGCGCCAGCACTGCGGGGGGCGGAGACCAAGAGACCCAGTACTTC
size: NA; J: TRBJ2-2; V: TRBV29-1; D: TRBD1; length: 15; CDR3: CSVHLGDRGAGELFF; DNA: TGCAGCGTTCATTTGGGAGACAGGGGTGCCGGGGAGCTGTTTTTT
size: NA; J: TRBJ1-3; V: TRBV28; D: NA; length: 15; CDR3: CASGPPLGYGNTIYF; DNA: TGTGCCAGCGGGCCCCCCCTCGGTTATGGAAACACCATATATTTT
size: NA; J: TRBJ2-2; V: TRBV4-1; D: TRBD2; length: 13; CDR3: CASSHGLAGELFF; DNA: TGCGCCAGCAGCCACGGACTAGCCGGGGAGCTGTTTTTT
size: NA; J: TRBJ1-6; V: TRBV28; D: NA; length: 15; CDR3: CASSLTGPRGSPLHF; DNA: TGTGCCAGCAGTTTAACGGGGCCGCGGGGATCACCCCTCCACTTT
size: NA; J: TRBJ1-2; V: TRBV5-4; D: NA; length: 13; CDR3: CASSLGNGEGYTF; DNA: TGTGCCAGCAGCTTGGGGAACGGGGAAGGCTACACCTTC
size: NA; J: TRBJ2-3; V: TRBV4-2; D: TRBD1; length: 18; CDR3: CASSHYIQGAVGTDTQYF; DNA: TGTGCCAGCAGCCATTATATACAGGGGGCAGTAGGCACAGATACGCAGTATTTT
size: NA; J: TRBJ2-3; V: TRBV5-1; D: TRBD2; length: 17; CDR3: CASSLGTSGKLSDTQYF; DNA: TGCGCCAGCAGCCTCGGGACTAGCGGGAAACTATCAGATACGCAGTATTTT
size: NA; J: TRBJ2-7; V: TRBV4-3; D: TRBD2; length: 17; CDR3: CASSQKSGLAGRYEQYF; DNA: TGCGCCAGCAGCCAAAAATCCGGACTAGCGGGTCGCTACGAGCAGTACTTC
size: NA; J: TRBJ1-1; V: TRBV18; D: NA; length: 14; CDR3: CASSRSGRETEAFF; DNA: TGTGCCAGCTCACGGTCGGGGAGGGAGACTGAAGCTTTCTTT
size: NA; J: TRBJ2-5; V: TRBV7-7; D: TRBD2; length: 18; CDR3: CASSHLPLAGGRAETQYF; DNA: TGTGCCAGCAGCCACCTACCACTAGCGGGGGGGCGGGCGGAGACCCAGTACTTC
size: NA; J: TRBJ2-3; V: TRBV5-1; D: TRBD2; length: 18; CDR3: CASSLETSGGRTTDTQYF; DNA: TGCGCCAGCAGCCTAGAGACTAGCGGGGGGCGCACGACAGATACGCAGTATTTT
size: NA; J: TRBJ1-4; V: TRBV9; D: TRBD1; length: 15; CDR3: CASSPSGGQREKLFF; DNA: TGTGCCAGCAGCCCCAGTGGGGGACAGCGGGAAAAACTGTTTTTT
size: NA; J: TRBJ2-1; V: TRBV9; D: TRBD2; length: 16; CDR3: CASSAQLGGGYNEQFF; DNA: TGTGCCAGCAGCGCCCAGCTTGGCGGGGGGTACAATGAGCAGTTCTTC
size: NA; J: TRBJ2-5; V: TRBV28; D: NA; length: 13; CDR3: CASSSGSQETQYF; DNA: TGTGCCAGCAGTTCCGGGTCGCAAGAGACCCAGTACTTC
size: few; J: TRBJ2-3; V: TRBV5-1; D: NA; length: 13; CDR3: CASSREVGDTQYF; DNA: TGCGCCAGCAGCCGAGAGGTAGGAGATACGCAGTATTTT
size: NA; J: TRBJ2-7; V: TRBV6-6; D: TRBD1; length: 15; CDR3: CASTPDRGRAYEQYF; DNA: TGTGCCAGCACCCCGGACAGGGGGCGGGCTTACGAGCAGTACTTC
size: NA; J: TRBJ2-7; V: TRBV4-2; D: TRBD2; length: 15; CDR3: CASSQAEGSGYEQYF; DNA: TGTGCCAGCAGCCAAGCTGAGGGTAGCGGGTACGAGCAGTACTTC
size: NA; J: TRBJ2-3; V: TRBV7-3; D: TRBD2; length: 15; CDR3: CASSVSGGRTDTQYF; DNA: TGTGCCAGCAGCGTTAGCGGGGGACGCACAGATACGCAGTATTTT
size: NA; J: TRBJ2-7; V: TRBV5-6; D: NA; length: 13; CDR3: CASSFQDLGEQYF; DNA: TGTGCCAGCAGCTTCCAGGACTTGGGGGAGCAGTACTTC
size: NA; J: TRBJ1-5; V: TRBV7-2; D: NA; length: 15; CDR3: CASTMGGESNQPQHF; DNA: TGTGCCAGCACCATGGGGGGTGAAAGCAATCAGCCCCAGCATTTT
size: NA; J: TRBJ1-1; V: TRBV7-9; D: TRBD1; length: 17; CDR3: CASSSIRQGAANTEAFF; DNA: TGTGCCAGCAGCTCCATCAGACAGGGAGCGGCGAACACTGAAGCTTTCTTT
size: NA; J: TRBJ1-2; V: TRBV5-6; D: NA; length: 13; CDR3: CASSFGRGFGYTF; DNA: TGTGCCAGCAGCTTTGGCAGGGGATTTGGCTACACCTTC
size: few; J: TRBJ2-7; V: TRBV7-6; D: NA; length: 12; CDR3: CASSAVDYEQYF; DNA: TGTGCCAGCAGCGCGGTCGACTACGAGCAGTACTTC
size: few; J: TRBJ2-7; V: TRBV13; D: NA; length: 13; CDR3: CASSPSGPYEQYF; DNA: TGTGCCAGCAGCCCCAGCGGACCCTACGAGCAGTACTTC